This T cell receptor beta chain was observed in a study of cytomegalovirus exposure and HLA in healthy donors. PCR used 60 Vbeta primers and 13 Jbeta primers. Some clones are missing from TCRdb's copy, which holds only in-frame ones; the method was immunoSEQ multiplex PCR. The repertoire consists of some 130,000 clones, with approximately 60% occurring once and the leading ten covering under 2%. This CDR3 region has 17 residues. Germline assignment: CDR1 SGHVS and CDR2 FQNEAQ. V lost 3 bases to trimming and J lost 5 bases, with 21 bases between them. Study-level results: Per published accounts, TCR beta sequences correctly predicted the HLA-A and HLA-B alleles of most subjects. Rarity characterized most TCR sequences, yet some public TCRs appeared in many donors. The study designated 164 TCR beta chains cytomegalovirus-associated.

Points on this clone: The antigen remains unidentified.

V usage is TRBV7-8 and J usage is TRBJ2-3, with D perhaps TRBD2 (6 bases). The source is a human donor in good health. The source material was PBMCs. The CDR3 nucleotides read TGTGCCAGCAGCTTCAAGGGACGCTCGGGAGTTGGAGATACGCAGTATTTT. Encoded protein: CASSFKGRSGVGDTQYF.